The 23 T cell receptor beta chains reported below all come from one sample, sequenced in a study of CD8 T cells in ankylosing spondylitis. From the 5' RACE reads, TCRdb called clonotypes with MiXCR, one entry per CDR3 protein. The sample yields 250,000 or so distinct CDR3 sequences, roughly a tenth seen once. The material sequenced was blood, either unsorted or a sorted T cell fraction (not recorded which). Receptors were obtained from a male donor with ankylosing spondylitis or in good health (not recorded which).

This clonotype was counted at least ten times. This chain connects TRBV29-1 to TRBJ2-1; TRBD2 is a possible D gene (6 bases). The V end was cut by 7 bases, the J end by 10 bases, with 17 bases between. This CDR3 is built from 12 residues. Germline V gene data show CDR1 as SQVTM and CDR2 as ANQGSEA. CDR3 coding DNA: TGCAGCGGATATGGCGGGGTAGCCGAGCAGTTCTTC. Residues: CSGYGGVAEQFF.

This clonotype was seen many times. The chain couples TRBV20-1 to TRBJ2-7; no reliable D call. The CDR3 spans 16 residues. V was pared by 0 bases and J by 6 bases, with 21 bases between. Per germline, CDR1 DFQATT and CDR2 SNEGSKA (reference sequence). This chain's CDR3 is CSARDLAARSSREQYF. CDR3 nucleotides: TGCAGTGCTAGAGACCTTGCGGCCCGTTCGAGTCGCGAGCAGTACTTC.

Many counts were recorded for this clonotype. The chain combines TRBV29-1 with TRBJ1-3, with D possibly TRBD1 on 5 matching bases. Trimming left V 7 bases short and J 0 bases short, with 13 bases between. CDR1 SQVTM and CDR2 ANQGSEA come from the germline V gene. This CDR3 has 14 amino acids. CDR3 region: CSAQGPYSGNTIYF. For the CDR3, the DNA is TGCAGCGCGCAGGGTCCATACTCTGGAAACACCATATATTTT.

This chain links TRBV12-3 or TRBV12-4 with TRBJ2-1, with 7 nucleotides matching TRBD2. V lost 3 bases to trimming and J lost 6 bases; unmatched junction nucleotides: 8. The CDR3 has 15 amino acids. CDR3 coding DNA: TGTGCCAGCAGTTTGCGGCTAGCGGTTTCCAATGAGCAGTTCTTC. As protein: CASSLRLAVSNEQFF.

Many counts were recorded for this clonotype. V and J are TRBV20-1 and TRBJ1-1; 7 bases are shared with TRBD1. Germline CDR1 and CDR2: DFQATT and SNEGSKA (reference sequence). Trimming cost V 6 bases and J 1 base; bases outside gene matches: 5. The CDR3 sequence is 13 residues long. The CDR3 is CSAVDRANTEAFF. DNA of the CDR3: TGCAGTGCAGTTGACAGGGCGAACACTGAAGCTTTCTTT.

The V and J genes are TRBV4-1 and TRBJ2-7, with 10 bases aligning to TRBD2. CDR3 length equals 16 residues. Germline CDR1 and CDR2: MGHRA and YSYEKL. V shed 1 base and J 4 bases; nucleotides not matched to a gene: 7. The chain's CDR3 is CASSQGLAGGKYEQYF. CDR3 DNA: TGCGCCAGCAGCCAAGGATTAGCGGGAGGAAAATACGAGCAGTACTTC.

This clonotype was detected ten times or more. This chain connects TRBV6-2 or TRBV6-3 to TRBJ2-3; 8 bases fit TRBD2. V shed 6 bases, J shed 2 bases, and the junction held 13 bases outside the gene matches. Per germline, CDR1 MNHEY and CDR2 SVGEGT. There are 17 residues in the CDR3. The CDR3 nucleotides read TGTGCCAGCAGAAAACCGGGACTAGGACCTCACACAGATACGCAGTATTTT. It codes for CASRKPGLGPHTDTQYF.

This clonotype was recorded at least ten times. This chain uses TRBV5-1 with TRBJ2-1; no clear D gene. This CDR3 comprises 16 residues. The V gene lost 4 bases and the J gene lost 2 bases, with 16 bases spanning the gap. The germline gives CDR1 SGHRS, CDR2 YFSETQ. The CDR3 loop reads CASSVSDDPPYNEQFF. In DNA, the CDR3 is TGCGCCAGCAGCGTCTCGGACGACCCACCCTACAATGAGCAGTTCTTC.

This clonotype came up many times. This chain connects TRBV7-9 to TRBJ2-3; D is ambiguous. Germline CDR1 SEHNR, CDR2 FQNEAQ (reference sequence). The V end lost 2 bases, the J end lost 3 bases, and 12 bases lay between the germline ends. This CDR3 spans 15 amino acids. CDR3 residues: CASSLTLSGTDTQYF. The CDR3 region has the DNA TGTGCCAGCAGCTTAACCCTCAGTGGTACAGATACGCAGTATTTT.

This clonotype showed up many times. This rearrangement joins TRBV12-3 or TRBV12-4 to TRBJ2-2; 12 nucleotides align to TRBD2. This CDR3 contains 18 residues. Trimming at V came to 1 base and at J to 4 bases, leaving 7 bases not matched to a gene. The CDR3 sequence is CASSLGLAGGPVTGELFF. The CDR3 nucleotides are TGTGCCAGCAGTTTAGGGCTAGCGGGGGGGCCGGTCACCGGGGAGCTGTTTTTT.

This clonotype has a count of ten or more. The rearrangement joins TRBV5-6 to TRBJ2-7; D gene uncertain. Trimming pared 4 bases from V and 0 bases from J, leaving 8 bases between. The germline CDR1 and CDR2 sequences are SGHDT and YYEEEE. This CDR3 contains 13 residues. The CDR3 loop is CASSVPHSYEQYF. As DNA, the CDR3 is TGTGCCAGCAGCGTCCCACACTCCTACGAGCAGTACTTC.

This clonotype was recorded many times. The V gene is TRBV10-2, the J gene TRBJ1-1; D remains unclear. The V and J ends lost 8 bases and 2 bases respectively, with 15 bases between them. Germline V CDR1 and CDR2: WSHSY, SAAADI. The CDR3 covers 14 residues. DNA of the CDR3: TGCGCCAGCCGGAGCATCGGTTCCAACACTGAAGCTTTCTTT. Its protein is CASRSIGSNTEAFF.

The chain uses TRBV14 and TRBJ1-6; TRBD1 aligns across 11 bases. CDR3 length: 18 residues. Germline assignment: CDR1 SGHDN and CDR2 FVKESK. V was pared by 2 bases and J by 4 bases, with 7 bases of the junction left unmatched. For the CDR3, the DNA is TGTGCCAGCAGCCAATGGACAGGGGGCCGTGAATATAATTCACCCCTCCACTTT. Amino acid sequence: CASSQWTGGREYNSPLHF.

The table lists this clonotype with many counts. V is TRBV29-1 and J is TRBJ1-6; 10 nucleotides match TRBD1. The trim removed 6 bases at V and 7 bases at J, leaving 3 bases unmatched. Germline CDR1 reads SQVTM; CDR2 reads ANQGSEA. The length of the CDR3 is 13 residues. Written as DNA, the CDR3 is TGCAGCGTCGGACAGGGGGTGAATTCACCCCTCCACTTT. It encodes CSVGQGVNSPLHF.

At least ten counts were recorded for this clonotype. This chain joins TRBV30 and TRBJ1-2; TRBD1 agrees at 7 bases. The length of the CDR3 is 16 residues. Looked up from germline, CDR1 is GTSNPN and CDR2 is SVGIG (reference sequence). J gave up 7 bases and V 4 bases, and 18 bases lay outside the gene matches. The DNA for the CDR3 is TGTGCCTGGAACTGGAGAGGGGGCTCGAAAGCAGGTGGCTACACCTTC. Its protein is CAWNWRGGSKAGGYTF.

Comments on this clonotype: This may stem from a read error, because a much larger clone lies one nucleotide away. The chain couples TRBV12-3 or TRBV12-4 to TRBJ2-3; TRBD2 agrees at 9 bases. This CDR3 is 17 amino acids long. V lost 5 bases and J lost 4; bases outside the gene matches: 13. CDR3 in DNA: TGTGCCAGCAGTCATAGCGGGGGCCTACTAATTGCAGATACGCAGTATTTT. Translation: CASSHSGGLLIADTQYF.

This clonotype was counted a few times. The V call is TRBV30, the J call TRBJ2-1; D remains ambiguous. V lost 1 base and J 4 bases, leaving 20 bases between the germline ends. CDR1 and CDR2 from the germline V gene are GTSNPN and SVGIG (reference sequence). There are 17 residues in the CDR3. The CDR3 coding sequence is TGTGCCTGGAGTGGCAGGAGCCGGACCTCTCTTTACAATGAGCAGTTCTTC. Its translation: CAWSGRSRTSLYNEQFF.

Ten or more counts support this clonotype. The gene calls are TRBV6-1 and TRBJ1-1, with a tentative D call TRBD1 (6 bases). The V end lost 7 bases, the J end lost 2 bases, and 14 bases lay between the germline ends. The CDR3 has 14 residues. Germline V CDR1 and CDR2: MNHNS, SASEGT. The CDR3 coding sequence is TGTGCCAGCATCCTGCGGGGGGCAAACACTGAAGCTTTCTTT. This sequence encodes CASILRGANTEAFF.

In its sample, this clonotype was seen many times. The rearrangement uses TRBV12-3 or TRBV12-4 and TRBJ1-3, with D possibly being TRBD1 (5 bases). Trimming removed 7 bases from V and 0 bases from J, with 10 bases in between. The CDR3 runs to 14 residues. The CDR3 nucleotides are TGTGCCAGCAATGCACAGGACTCTGGAAACACCATATATTTT. Its protein is CASNAQDSGNTIYF.

In its sample, this clonotype was seen many times. The chain uses TRBV5-1 and TRBJ2-1; the match to TRBD2 covers 10 bases. V lost 4 bases and J lost 6; bases outside the gene matches: 7. The CDR3 is 15 amino acids. Germline V gene sequence: CDR1 SGHRS, CDR2 YFSETQ. The CDR3 loop reads CASSLLSGGGNEQFF. The CDR3, as DNA: TGCGCCAGCAGCCTCCTCAGCGGGGGGGGCAATGAGCAGTTCTTC.

As to this clonotype: A much more abundant neighbour one base away suggests this may be a read error. This chain connects TRBV6-1 to TRBJ2-3, with 12 bases matching TRBD2. The CDR3 runs to 16 residues. Germline CDR1 is MNHNS and CDR2 is SASEGT. The trim removed 7 bases at V and 2 bases at J, leaving 7 bases unmatched. The CDR3 nucleotides read TGTGCCAGCACTCGGCCTAGCGGGGGGGTCACAGATACGCAGTATTTT. Translated: CASTRPSGGVTDTQYF.

This clonotype appeared many times. The chain is built from TRBV20-1 and TRBJ1-1, with D uncertain. Germline V gives CDR1 DFQATT, CDR2 SNEGSKA (reference sequence). The CDR3 sequence is 13 residues long. Trimming left V 5 bases short and J 1 base short, with 11 bases between. CDR3 sequence: CSAARLENTEAFF. The CDR3 DNA is TGCAGTGCTGCTAGGCTGGAGAACACTGAAGCTTTCTTT.

In its sample, this clonotype was seen a few times. The chain employs TRBV7-2 and TRBJ1-2, with TRBD1 as a possible D gene (6 bases). Per germline, CDR1 SGHTA and CDR2 FQGNSA. The CDR3 sequence is 14 residues long. V lost 1 base to trimming and J lost 5 bases, with 11 bases between them. In nucleotides, the CDR3 is TGTGCCAGCAGCTTAGAGGGACACCGATATGGCTACACCTTC. Protein product: CASSLEGHRYGYTF.